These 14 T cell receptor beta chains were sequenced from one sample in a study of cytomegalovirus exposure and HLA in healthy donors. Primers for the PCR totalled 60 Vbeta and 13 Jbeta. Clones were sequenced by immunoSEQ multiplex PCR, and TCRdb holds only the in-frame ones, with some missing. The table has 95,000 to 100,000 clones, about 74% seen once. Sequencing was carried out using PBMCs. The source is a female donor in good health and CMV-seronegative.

CDR3: CASSLLRGPDTQYF. The CDR3 DNA reads TGTGCCAGCAGCTTGTTGAGGGGGCCAGATACGCAGTATTTT. V is TRBV7-9 and J is TRBJ2-3; 7 bases are shared with TRBD1. Unmatched junction bases numbered 4, after V lost 3 bases and J lost 4 bases. Looked up from germline, CDR1 is SEHNR and CDR2 is FQNEAQ (reference sequence). This CDR3 has 14 residues. Full variable domain (missing parts from reference TRBV7-9 and TRBJ2-3): DTGVSQNPRHKITKRGQNVTFRCDPISEHNRLYWYRQTLGQGPEFLTYFQNEAQLEKSRLLSDRFSAERPKGSFSTLEIQRTEQGDSAMYLCASSLLRGPDTQYFGPGTRLTVL.

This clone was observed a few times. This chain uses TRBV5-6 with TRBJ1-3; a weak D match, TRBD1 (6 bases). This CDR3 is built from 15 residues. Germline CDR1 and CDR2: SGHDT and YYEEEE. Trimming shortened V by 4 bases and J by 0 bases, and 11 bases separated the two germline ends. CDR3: CASSPTGFSGNTIYF. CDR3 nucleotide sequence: TGTGCCAGCAGCCCGACAGGTTTCTCTGGAAACACCATATATTTT.

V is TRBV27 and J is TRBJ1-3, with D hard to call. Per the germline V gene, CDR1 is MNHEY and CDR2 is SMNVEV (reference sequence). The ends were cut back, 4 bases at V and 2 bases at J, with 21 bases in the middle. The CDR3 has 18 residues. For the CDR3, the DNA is TGTGCCAGCAGTTCAACCCCTCCGCGGCAGACGCCTGGAAACACCATATATTTT. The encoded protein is CASSSTPPRQTPGNTIYF.

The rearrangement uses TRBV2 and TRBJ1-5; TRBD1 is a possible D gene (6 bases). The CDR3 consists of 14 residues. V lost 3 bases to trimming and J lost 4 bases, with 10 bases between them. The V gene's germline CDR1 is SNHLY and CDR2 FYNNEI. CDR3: CASSDRGGNQPQHF. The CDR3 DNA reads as TGTGCCAGCAGTGACAGGGGTGGAAATCAGCCCCAGCATTTT.

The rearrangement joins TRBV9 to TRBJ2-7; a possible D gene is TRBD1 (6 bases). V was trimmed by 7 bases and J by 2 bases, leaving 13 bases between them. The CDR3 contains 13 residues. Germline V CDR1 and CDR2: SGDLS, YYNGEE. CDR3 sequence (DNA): TGTGCCAGCGGCGCGGACAGAACCTACGAGCAGTACTTC. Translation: CASGADRTYEQYF.

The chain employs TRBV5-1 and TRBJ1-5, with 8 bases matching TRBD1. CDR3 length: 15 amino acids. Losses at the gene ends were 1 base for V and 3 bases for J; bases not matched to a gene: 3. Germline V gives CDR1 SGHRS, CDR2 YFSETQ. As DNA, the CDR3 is TGCGCCAGCAGCTTGATGACAGGGGCCAATCAGCCCCAGCATTTT. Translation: CASSLMTGANQPQHF.

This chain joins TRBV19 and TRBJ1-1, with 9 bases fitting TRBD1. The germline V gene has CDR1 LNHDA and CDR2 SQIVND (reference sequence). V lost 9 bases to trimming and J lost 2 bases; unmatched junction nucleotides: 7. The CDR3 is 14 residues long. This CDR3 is CARTYRGLNTEAFF. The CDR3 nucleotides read TGTGCCAGGACTTACAGGGGGCTTAACACTGAAGCTTTCTTT.

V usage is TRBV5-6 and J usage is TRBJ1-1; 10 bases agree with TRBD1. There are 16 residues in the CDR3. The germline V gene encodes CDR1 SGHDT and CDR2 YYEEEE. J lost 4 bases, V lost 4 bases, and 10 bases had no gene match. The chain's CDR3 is CASSLRDRGMVTEAFF. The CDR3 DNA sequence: TGTGCCAGCAGCCTCCGGGACAGGGGAATGGTCACTGAAGCTTTCTTT.

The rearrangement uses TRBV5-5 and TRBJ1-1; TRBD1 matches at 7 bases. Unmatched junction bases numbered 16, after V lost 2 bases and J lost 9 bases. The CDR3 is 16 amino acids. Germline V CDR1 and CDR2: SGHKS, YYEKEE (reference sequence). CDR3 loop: CASSFTGAPYVIQAFF. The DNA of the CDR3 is TGTGCCAGCAGCTTCACAGGGGCCCCGTACGTCATACAAGCTTTCTTT.

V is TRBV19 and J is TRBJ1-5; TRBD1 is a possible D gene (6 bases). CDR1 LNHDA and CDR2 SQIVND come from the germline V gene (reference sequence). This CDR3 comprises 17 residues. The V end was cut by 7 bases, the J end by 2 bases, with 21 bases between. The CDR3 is CASTELGRGTGNQPQHF. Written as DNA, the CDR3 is TGTGCCAGTACCGAGTTGGGCAGGGGAACGGGCAATCAGCCCCAGCATTTT.

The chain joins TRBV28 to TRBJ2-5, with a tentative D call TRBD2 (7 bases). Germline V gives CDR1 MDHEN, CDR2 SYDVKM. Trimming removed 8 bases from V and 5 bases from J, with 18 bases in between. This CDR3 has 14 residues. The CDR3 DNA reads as TGTGCCAGCGGGGGGGGAGGGGGTCGGGAGACCCAGTACTTC. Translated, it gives CASGGGGGRETQYF.

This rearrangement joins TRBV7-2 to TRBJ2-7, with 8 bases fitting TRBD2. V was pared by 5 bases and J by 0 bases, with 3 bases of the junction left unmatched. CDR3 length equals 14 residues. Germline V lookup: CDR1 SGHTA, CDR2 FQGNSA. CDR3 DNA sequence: TGTGCCAGCAGCCGTACTAGCGGCTCCTACGAGCAGTACTTC. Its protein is CASSRTSGSYEQYF.

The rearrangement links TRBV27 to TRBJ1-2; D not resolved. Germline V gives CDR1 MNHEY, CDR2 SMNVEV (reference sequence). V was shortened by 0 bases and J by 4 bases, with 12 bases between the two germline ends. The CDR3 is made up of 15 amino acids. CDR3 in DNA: TGTGCCAGCAGTTTATCGGGAGACCTTTTCTATGGCTACACCTTC. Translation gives CASSLSGDLFYGYTF.

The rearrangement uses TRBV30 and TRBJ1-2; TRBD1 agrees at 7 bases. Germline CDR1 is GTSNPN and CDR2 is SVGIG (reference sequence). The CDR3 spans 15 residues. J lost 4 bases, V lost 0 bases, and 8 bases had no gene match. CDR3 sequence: CAWSVAAGGLYGYTF. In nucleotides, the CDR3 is TGTGCCTGGAGTGTAGCGGCAGGGGGTCTCTATGGCTACACCTTC.